This T cell receptor beta chain is from a study of blood T cell repertoires in COVID-19. Study in general: The analysed material was cDNA or gDNA that came from T cells, B-cell-depleted T cells, or PBMCs.

This CDR3 is built from 15 residues. With V trimmed by 2 bases and J by 5 bases, 6 bases remained unmatched. Germline CDR1 reads MGHDK; CDR2 reads SYGVNS. Measured with immunoSEQ multiplex PCR; TCRdb has only the in-frame clones, and not every one. The table has 70,000 to 85,000 clones, around nine tenths seen once. The TCR comes from a human donor in a cohort sampled during active COVID-19. The V call is TRBV25-1, the J call TRBJ2-1, with 7 positions matching TRBD2. The specimen was peripheral blood. CDR3 amino acids: CASSEGLAVNNEQFF. In nucleotides, the CDR3 is TGTGCCAGCAGTGAAGGGCTAGCGGTTAACAATGAGCAGTTCTTC.